The rows below give T cell receptor beta chains drawn from one sample of a study of long-term antiretroviral therapy in people with HIV. Profiling relied on immunoSEQ multiplex PCR, and the TCRdb table lists in-frame clones only, not all of them. Of tens of thousands of clones in the sample, over 75% are singletons; the top ten hold 7.5% to 9.5%. Sample: unsorted PBMCs, taken 0.2 years before starting antiretroviral therapy. These receptors were taken from a man in his late teens or twenties with HIV. Each CDR3 is given with its conserved first and last residue. A D gene is named only where the DNA matches it firmly. For some rows the clone size is stated as once, few or many, or as a class when expanded; others skip it.

clone size	J gene	V gene	CDR3 length	D gene	CDR3 protein	CDR3 DNA
-	TRBJ2-1	TRBV14	15	TRBD1	CASSPWTGGYNEQFF	TGTGCCAGCAGCCCCTGGACAGGCGGCTACAATGAGCAGTTCTTC
once	TRBJ2-7	TRBV19	18	-	CASSIGRRDSDFSYEQYF	TGTGCCAGTAGTATAGGCAGGCGGGACAGCGATTTCTCCTACGAGCAGTACTTC
-	TRBJ2-4	TRBV2	11	-	CASSGPSFQYF	TGTGCCAGCAGTGGACCCTCCTTTCAGTACTTC
-	TRBJ1-3	TRBV4-3	18	TRBD1	CASSQGPPGQGAGNTIYF	TGCGCCAGCAGCCAAGGTCCCCCGGGACAGGGGGCCGGAAACACCATATATTTT
-	TRBJ2-5	TRBV5-1	15	TRBD2	CASSSQTSGRQTQYF	TGCGCCAGCAGCTCGCAGACTAGCGGGAGACAGACCCAGTACTTC
-	TRBJ2-1	TRBV25-1	15	TRBD1	CASSGDSYSYNEQFF	TGTGCCAGCAGTGGGGACAGTTACTCCTACAATGAGCAGTTCTTC
-	TRBJ1-2	TRBV5-6	13	TRBD1	CASSSGGYYGYTF	TGTGCCAGCAGCTCAGGGGGATACTATGGCTACACCTTC
-	TRBJ1-1	TRBV7-9	18	-	CASSFGQVGGLTNTEAFF	TGTGCCAGCAGCTTTGGCCAGGTGGGGGGGCTAACGAACACTGAAGCTTTCTTT
once	TRBJ1-4	TRBV6-5	14	-	CASRVSNVGEKLFF	TGTGCCAGCAGGGTCTCAAATGTGGGGGAAAAACTGTTTTTT
once	TRBJ2-2	TRBV19	15	TRBD2	CASTHLAGGEGELFF	TGTGCCAGTACTCACCTAGCGGGGGGGGAAGGGGAGCTGTTTTTT
-	TRBJ1-6	TRBV27	14	-	CASSWESSNSPLHF	TGTGCCAGCAGTTGGGAGAGCAGTAATTCACCCCTCCACTTT
once	TRBJ2-3	TRBV13	13	-	CASSLASTDTQYF	TGTGCCAGCAGCTTAGCCTCCACAGATACGCAGTATTTT
-	TRBJ1-2	TRBV5-1	14	-	CASSSVGPPIGYTF	TGCGCCAGCAGCTCTGTTGGGCCGCCGATTGGCTACACCTTC
-	TRBJ2-2	TRBV9	15	-	CASSVSGSNTGELFF	TGTGCCAGCAGCGTCTCGGGATCGAACACCGGGGAGCTGTTTTTT
-	TRBJ2-1	TRBV7-9	16	-	CASSFDGWGPYNEQFF	TGTGCCAGCAGCTTTGACGGGTGGGGGCCCTACAATGAGCAGTTCTTC
-	TRBJ2-7	TRBV4-1	14	-	CASSQAFPYYEQYF	TGCGCCAGCAGCCAAGCTTTCCCCTACTACGAGCAGTACTTC
-	TRBJ1-2	TRBV10-1	10	-	CAGSGLGYTF	TGCGCAGGGTCGGGGTTGGGCTACACCTTC
once	TRBJ1-1	TRBV5-1	13	-	CASSSDRYTEAFF	TGCGCCAGCAGCTCCGACCGGTACACTGAAGCTTTCTTT
-	TRBJ2-4	TRBV4-1	15	-	CASSQAGLGKNIQYF	TGCGCCAGCAGCCAAGCGGGACTGGGCAAAAACATTCAGTACTTC
-	TRBJ1-1	TRBV4-3	15	-	CASSQYRAGGTEAFF	TGCGCCAGCAGCCAATATCGGGCGGGCGGAACTGAAGCTTTCTTT
-	TRBJ2-3	TRBV11-3	14	-	CASSLEQGVDTQYF	TGTGCCAGCAGCTTGGAGCAGGGAGTAGATACGCAGTATTTT
-	TRBJ1-2	TRBV25-1	14	TRBD1	CASSIGTDFYGYTF	TGTGCCAGCAGCATAGGGACAGACTTCTATGGCTACACCTTC
-	TRBJ2-3	TRBV19	15	TRBD1	CASTGTGPSTDTQYF	TGTGCCAGTACAGGGACAGGCCCTAGCACAGATACGCAGTATTTT
-	TRBJ2-3	TRBV11-2	15	-	CASSPDPRGTDTQYF	TGTGCCAGCAGCCCAGATCCTAGGGGGACAGATACGCAGTATTTT
-	TRBJ2-2	TRBV10-3	18	TRBD2	CAISESATSGPNTGELFF	TGTGCCATCAGTGAGTCAGCAACTAGCGGACCGAACACCGGGGAGCTGTTTTTT
-	TRBJ1-1	TRBV30	11	-	CAWSEDREAFF	TGTGCCTGGAGTGAAGACCGTGAAGCTTTCTTT
-	TRBJ2-5	TRBV6-5	15	TRBD2	CASRRTSGGKETQYF	TGTGCCAGCAGACGGACTAGCGGGGGGAAAGAGACCCAGTACTTC
-	TRBJ1-2	TRBV6-6	13	-	CASTSTFRVGYTF	TGTGCCAGCACCTCTACGTTCAGGGTCGGCTACACCTTC
few	TRBJ2-6	TRBV7-6	16	-	CASSLATGDGANVLTF	TGTGCCAGCAGCTTAGCGACGGGGGATGGGGCCAACGTCCTGACTTTC
-	TRBJ1-5	TRBV15	15	-	CATSNRRSGNQPQHF	TGTGCCACCAGCAATAGGAGGAGTGGCAATCAGCCCCAGCATTTT
-	TRBJ1-3	TRBV11-3	14	-	CASSSTGPGNTIYF	TGTGCCAGCAGCTCGACAGGACCTGGAAACACCATATATTTT
-	TRBJ2-3	TRBV7-6	17	TRBD2	CASSPLIGTRHTDTQYF	TGTGCCAGCAGCCCCTTAATCGGGACTAGGCACACAGATACGCAGTATTTT
-	TRBJ1-1	TRBV30	14	TRBD1	CAWRDTGVGNEAFF	TGTGCCTGGAGGGATACAGGGGTAGGAAATGAAGCTTTCTTT
-	TRBJ2-1	TRBV27	15	-	CASSLSAGPYNEQFF	TGTGCCAGCAGTTTATCTGCGGGGCCCTACAATGAGCAGTTCTTC
-	TRBJ2-7	TRBV5-6	14	-	CASSSGGPVYEQYF	TGTGCCAGCAGCTCAGGAGGGCCGGTCTACGAGCAGTACTTC
-	TRBJ1-1	TRBV27	13	-	CASSPGANTEAFF	TGTGCCAGCAGCCCCGGGGCGAACACTGAAGCTTTCTTT
-	TRBJ2-3	TRBV7-9	15	-	CASSSDRSSTDTQYF	TGTGCCAGCAGCTCCGACAGGAGTAGCACAGATACGCAGTATTTT
-	TRBJ2-7	TRBV30	14	TRBD1	CAWSNPGQGKRLYF	TGTGCCTGGAGTAATCCGGGACAGGGTAAGAGGCTGTACTTC
-	TRBJ1-4	TRBV6-5	14	TRBD1	CASRPTGAGEKLFF	TGTGCCAGCAGACCGACAGGGGCCGGGGAAAAACTGTTTTTT
-	TRBJ1-2	TRBV20-1	8	-	CSADGYTF	TGCAGTGCGGATGGCTACACCTTC
-	TRBJ2-7	TRBV4-3	15	-	CASSQVGGGTYEQYF	TGCGCCAGCAGCCAAGTTGGTGGCGGTACCTACGAGCAGTACTTC
-	TRBJ2-7	TRBV5-1	16	-	CASSRDRQELYYEQYF	TGCGCCAGCAGCCGTGACCGACAGGAACTTTACTACGAGCAGTACTTC
-	TRBJ2-1	TRBV30	12	-	CAWSPGHNEQFF	TGTGCCTGGAGCCCCGGCCACAATGAGCAGTTCTTC
-	TRBJ2-5	TRBV13	23	TRBD1	CASSLYWGEPGTGGTRGQETQYF	TGTGCCAGCAGCTTGTACTGGGGGGAACCCGGGACAGGGGGCACCCGGGGCCAAGAGACCCAGTACTTC
-	TRBJ1-1	TRBV4-3	14	-	CASSQSRGGTEAFF	TGCGCCAGCAGCCAAAGCCGGGGGGGCACTGAAGCTTTCTTT
few	TRBJ1-5	TRBV2	14	-	CASSPSTGQGPQHF	TGTGCCAGCAGTCCATCGACAGGCCAAGGACCCCAGCATTTT
-	TRBJ2-3	TRBV7-9	15	TRBD2	CASSSSGGTGDTQYF	TGTGCCAGCAGCTCTAGCGGGGGGACGGGAGATACGCAGTATTTT
-	TRBJ2-2	TRBV7-9	18	TRBD2	CASSLTSGGLLNTGELFF	TGTGCCAGCAGCTTAACTAGCGGGGGCCTTCTGAACACCGGGGAGCTGTTTTTT
-	TRBJ2-3	TRBV7-6	14	-	CASSSLENTDTQYF	TGTGCCAGCAGCTCACTAGAAAACACAGATACGCAGTATTTT
-	TRBJ2-1	TRBV6-5	13	-	CASSYRRLAEQFF	TGTGCCAGCAGTTACAGGAGGCTAGCCGAGCAGTTCTTC
-	TRBJ2-3	TRBV5-1	16	TRBD1	CASSLGGTGQTDTQYF	TGCGCCAGCAGCTTGGGAGGGACAGGGCAAACAGATACGCAGTATTTT
-	TRBJ1-1	TRBV7-9	13	-	CAKATGLRTEAFF	TGTGCCAAGGCGACAGGACTTAGGACTGAAGCTTTCTTT
-	TRBJ2-7	TRBV5-4	15	TRBD2	CASSRLDAGGEEQYF	TGTGCCAGCAGCCGCCTCGATGCGGGAGGGGAAGAGCAGTACTTC
-	TRBJ2-1	TRBV2	15	TRBD2	CASSARTSIYSEQFF	TGTGCCAGCAGTGCGCGGACTAGCATTTACTCTGAGCAGTTCTTC
-	TRBJ2-5	TRBV25-1	15	TRBD1	CASSAYTRQGKTQYF	TGTGCCAGCAGTGCTTACACCAGACAGGGGAAGACCCAGTACTTC